This T cell receptor (beta chain) was observed in a study of cytomegalovirus exposure and HLA in healthy donors. Study summary: Among about 179 million T cells, an earlier analysis found 120 million or so unique TCR beta sequences. Notes on the study in general: Most sequenced TCRs were rare (though some public TCRs occurred in many donors). Testing in vitro showed a few CMV-associated chains specific for CMV antigens. A later analysis reportedly found that, within productive TCRs, an Asian-associated ancestry cluster had fewer N-insertions than the mean observed across the roughly 690 donors.

Germline loops: CDR1 WNHNN, CDR2 SYGVQD (reference sequence). The V end lost 9 bases, the J end lost 7 bases, and 31 bases lay between the germline ends. The CDR3 covers 18 residues. PCR amplification relied on 60 Vbeta primers (plus 13 Jbeta primers). TCRdb keeps only in-frame clones here, not all; method: immunoSEQ multiplex PCR. The data hold over 200,000 clones, with 85% to 90% observed a single time. With regard to this clone: Antigen specificity is unknown.

Sample: PBMCs. V usage is TRBV10-1 and J usage is TRBJ2-1; possible D gene TRBD2, 6 bases. This TCR was recovered from a human donor in good health. Here the CDR3 DNA reads TGCGCCAGATTGGGGCCATTTCGGCGGGGTGGGGTAAGGAATGAGCAGTTCTTC. The encoded protein is CARLGPFRRGGVRNEQFF.